This T cell receptor (beta chain) was recovered during a study of T cell changes during pregnancy in multiple sclerosis. Trimming took 5 bases from V and 2 from J; bases not matched to a gene: 6. The germline V gene has CDR1 SNHLY and CDR2 FYNNEI. The CDR3 is 15 amino acids. Sequenced by immunoSEQ multiplex PCR; TCRdb stores in-frame clones only, minus some. The table has fewer than 140,000 clones, more than 80% seen once; the top ten hold about 1.6%. This clone was picked up one time. Source: peripheral blood, taken before pregnancy. The source of this sequence is a female donor with multiple sclerosis, enrolled in a pregnancy study. This chain joins TRBV2 and TRBJ1-5, with 7 bases matching TRBD1. This CDR3 is CASSHTGEGNQPQHF. The DNA of the CDR3 is TGTGCCAGCAGTCATACAGGGGAGGGCAATCAGCCCCAGCATTTT.